What follows are 24 T cell receptor beta chains derived from one specimen sequenced in a study of cytomegalovirus exposure and HLA in healthy donors. Data came from immunoSEQ multiplex PCR; TCRdb stores just in-frame clones and leaves some out. The data hold tens of thousands of clones, with 85% observed a single time. Material: PBMCs. Source of these receptors: a man aged 18 to 30 in good health and CMV-seropositive.

This chain connects TRBV6-1 to TRBJ2-1; 9 nucleotides line up with TRBD2. The CDR3 totals 14 residues. Germline loops: CDR1 MNHNS, CDR2 SASEGT. J lost 5 bases, V lost 10 bases, and 9 bases had no gene match. The CDR3 DNA reads TGTGCCACCCAACCGAGACTAGCGGACAATGAGCAGTTCTTC. This sequence encodes CATQPRLADNEQFF.

The V gene is TRBV5-4, the J gene TRBJ2-3; 7 bases are a match to TRBD1. Trimming cost V 3 bases and J 0 bases; bases outside gene matches: 1. CDR3 length: 14 amino acids. Germline-derived CDR1 and CDR2 are SGHNT and YYREEE (reference sequence). DNA for the CDR3: TGTGCCAGCAGCTGGACAGGAAGCACAGATACGCAGTATTTT. Translated: CASSWTGSTDTQYF. The full variable domain, rest sourced from reference TRBV5-4 and TRBJ2-3, is ETGVTQSPTHLIKTRGQQVTLRCSSQSGHNTVSWYQQALGQGPQFIFQYYREEENGRGNFPPRFSGLQFPNYSSELNVNALELDDSALYLCASSWTGSTDTQYFGPGTRLTVL.

The chain combines TRBV2 with TRBJ2-3, with 9 nucleotides matching TRBD1. Germline values: CDR1 SNHLY, CDR2 FYNNEI. Trimming took 7 bases from V and 0 from J; bases not matched to a gene: 8. This CDR3 comprises 16 residues. For the CDR3, the DNA is TGTGCCAGCAACGAACAGGGGGCCATGAGCACAGATACGCAGTATTTT. It yields the protein CASNEQGAMSTDTQYF.

The chain couples TRBV5-1 to TRBJ2-7; 8 bases are shared with TRBD1. The CDR3 has 14 residues. Germline V CDR1 and CDR2: SGHRS, YFSETQ. The V gene end was trimmed by 1 base and the J gene end by 5 bases; junction bases not matched to a gene: 5. The CDR3, as DNA: TGCGCCAGCAGCTTGAGTGACAGGGGTAACGAGCAGTACTTC. Amino acids: CASSLSDRGNEQYF.

This chain's CDR3 is CASRRDMFYNEQFF. Written as DNA, the CDR3 is TGCGCCAGCAGGAGGGACATGTTCTACAATGAGCAGTTCTTC. The chain links TRBV4-1 to TRBJ2-1, with a weak D call TRBD1 (6 bases). Deletions cut 6 bases from V and 3 bases from J, with 12 bases between. CDR3 length: 14 amino acids. Looked up from germline, CDR1 is MGHRA and CDR2 is YSYEKL.

The chain uses TRBV11-1 and TRBJ1-4; tentatively, D is TRBD1 (5 bases). Germline V gene lookup returns CDR1 SGHAT and CDR2 FQDESV (reference sequence). This CDR3 has 13 residues. V dropped 2 bases and J dropped 8 bases, with 9 bases sitting between them. This CDR3 is CASSLYGGEKLFF. For the CDR3, the DNA is TGTGCCAGCAGCTTATACGGGGGAGAAAAACTGTTTTTT.

The chain is built from TRBV5-1 and TRBJ2-5, with 10 bases lining up with TRBD2. The ends lost 0 bases at V and 4 bases at J; junction bases unmatched: 6. Germline V lookup: CDR1 SGHRS, CDR2 YFSETQ. The CDR3 is 16 residues long. CDR3 protein: CASSLGLAGDGETQYF. The CDR3 coding sequence is TGCGCCAGCAGCTTGGGGCTAGCGGGAGATGGAGAGACCCAGTACTTC.

This rearrangement joins TRBV10-3 to TRBJ2-1; the match to TRBD2 covers 7 bases. This CDR3 region has 14 residues. V dropped 9 bases and J dropped 6; count of bases not matched to a gene: 11. Germline V gene sequence: CDR1 ENHRY, CDR2 SYGVKD. In DNA form, the CDR3 reads TGTGCCATTAAGAGCGGGAATTTAGGCAATGAGCAGTTCTTC. Translated, it gives CAIKSGNLGNEQFF.

The rearrangement joins TRBV5-5 to TRBJ2-1; 10 bases are a match to TRBD1. CDR3 size: 14 residues. Trimming cost V 4 bases and J 9 bases; bases outside gene matches: 7. CDR1 SGHKS and CDR2 YYEKEE come from the germline V gene (reference sequence). The CDR3 bases are TGTGCCAGCAGCCCCGGGACAGGGGAGGTTGAGCAGTTCTTC. Translated: CASSPGTGEVEQFF.

The CDR3 bases are TGCGCCAGCAGCTGGCAACGGGGGTGGTCGGATGAGCAGTTCTTC. Amino acids: CASSWQRGWSDEQFF. This chain uses TRBV5-1 with TRBJ2-1; perhaps TRBD2 as D (6 bases). Per the germline V gene, CDR1 is SGHRS and CDR2 is YFSETQ. Trimming removed 3 bases from V and 8 bases from J, with 18 bases in between. CDR3 size: 15 residues.

This clone was detected only a few times. The chain has TRBV15 and TRBJ1-2, with TRBD1 as a possible D gene (5 bases). The CDR3 extends over 17 amino acids. Trimming left V 1 base short and J 4 bases short, with 19 bases between. The germline CDR1 and CDR2 sequences are LNHNV and YYDKDF (reference sequence). The CDR3 loop is CATSRASLWGPGYGYTF. The DNA for the CDR3 is TGTGCCACCAGCAGAGCTTCCCTGTGGGGCCCTGGCTATGGCTACACCTTC.

The chain employs TRBV13 and TRBJ1-5; the match to TRBD1 covers 8 bases. This CDR3 contains 14 residues. V lost 0 bases and J lost 6; bases outside the gene matches: 1. Looked up from germline, CDR1 is PRHDT and CDR2 is FYEKMQ (reference sequence). The CDR3 protein is CASSLGGTGQPQHF. CDR3 DNA: TGTGCCAGCAGCTTAGGCGGGACAGGTCAGCCCCAGCATTTT.

The chain couples TRBV7-9 to TRBJ2-7, with a tentative D call TRBD1 (5 bases). The V end lost 1 base, the J end lost 6 bases, and 10 bases lay between the germline ends. This CDR3 comprises 13 residues. Per the germline V gene, CDR1 is SEHNR and CDR2 is FQNEAQ (reference sequence). The CDR3 DNA follows: TGTGCCAGCAGCTTAGAAGGGGCAGGCGAGCAGTACGTC. This translates into CASSLEGAGEQYV.

This chain joins TRBV30 and TRBJ1-2; 8 nucleotides agree with TRBD1. The CDR3 length is 12 residues. Germline lookup yields CDR1 GTSNPN and CDR2 SVGIG (reference sequence). V dropped 7 bases and J dropped 4; count of bases not matched to a gene: 5. CDR3 bases: TGTGCCTCGGGACAGGTTAGCTATGGCTACACCTTC. Protein: CASGQVSYGYTF.

The V call is TRBV11-2, the J call TRBJ2-1, with 13 bases aligning to TRBD2. Unmatched junction bases numbered 9, after V lost 7 bases and J lost 9 bases. The CDR3 has 15 amino acids. Germline lookup yields CDR1 SGHAT and CDR2 FQNNGV. The CDR3: CASNPGLAGRTEQFF. DNA for the CDR3: TGTGCCAGCAACCCGGGACTAGCGGGAAGGACTGAGCAGTTCTTC.

The gene calls are TRBV5-6 and TRBJ2-7; 9 bases map to TRBD1. The ends lost 4 bases at V and 2 bases at J; junction bases unmatched: 10. The germline CDR1 and CDR2 sequences are SGHDT and YYEEEE. The CDR3 has 16 residues. Here the CDR3 DNA reads TGTGCCAGCAGCCATTTTAGGGGACAGGGAACCTACGAGCAGTACTTC. Residues: CASSHFRGQGTYEQYF.

This clone was counted between two and nine times. The V and J genes are TRBV5-1 and TRBJ1-5; D is uncertain. Germline assignment: CDR1 SGHRS and CDR2 YFSETQ. Trimming took 2 bases from V and 4 from J, leaving 10 bases between them. The CDR3 is made up of 14 amino acids. Written as DNA, the CDR3 is TGCGCCAGCAGCTTAGTTGGAGGGAATCAGCCCCAGCATTTT. Translating it yields CASSLVGGNQPQHF.

The J gene is TRBJ2-2, the V gene TRBV28; tentatively, D is TRBD2 (6 bases). Germline V gene sequence: CDR1 MDHEN, CDR2 SYDVKM. The CDR3 spans 14 residues. The germline V and J ends were trimmed by 1 base and 5 bases, with 8 bases remaining between them. CDR3 region: CASSLFGSTGELFF. CDR3 DNA sequence: TGTGCCAGCAGTTTATTCGGGAGTACCGGGGAGCTGTTTTTT.

Only one count was recorded for this clone. V is TRBV7-9 and J is TRBJ2-7; possibly TRBD2 for D (5 bases). Germline V CDR1 and CDR2: SEHNR, FQNEAQ (reference sequence). V was shortened by 1 base and J by 2 bases, with 15 bases between the two germline ends. The length of the CDR3 is 16 residues. The CDR3 is CASSLEVAGRTYEQYF. As DNA, the CDR3 is TGTGCCAGCAGCTTAGAAGTGGCGGGCAGAACCTACGAGCAGTACTTC. The whole variable domain, filled in from reference TRBV7-9 and TRBJ2-7, reads DTGVSQNPRHKITKRGQNVTFRCDPISEHNRLYWYRQTLGQGPEFLTYFQNEAQLEKSRLLSDRFSAERPKGSFSTLEIQRTEQGDSAMYLCASSLEVAGRTYEQYFGPGTRLTVT.

The V call is TRBV15, the J call TRBJ1-1; weak D call: TRBD1 (5 bases). Trimming took 1 base from V and 10 from J, leaving 16 bases between them. The CDR3 loop spans 14 amino acids. Germline V gene data show CDR1 as LNHNV and CDR2 as YYDKDF (reference sequence). CDR3 DNA sequence: TGTGCCACCAGCAGAGCCCCGGGGGACGGTGGAGCTTTCTTT. This sequence encodes CATSRAPGDGGAFF.

V is TRBV6-6 and J is TRBJ2-5; D call uncertain. Germline loops: CDR1 MNHNY, CDR2 SVGAGI (reference sequence). The CDR3 contains 11 residues. Trimming shortened V by 3 bases and J by 4 bases, and 3 bases separated the two germline ends. CDR3 amino acids: CASSYRETQYF. CDR3 DNA sequence: TGTGCCAGCAGTTATAGAGAGACCCAGTACTTC.

This chain uses TRBV6-1 with TRBJ2-7; 7 bases are shared with TRBD1. In germline, CDR1 is MNHNS, CDR2 SASEGT. The V segment lost 1 base and the J segment 6 bases; nucleotides outside the gene matches: 3. This CDR3 has 13 amino acids. The CDR3 DNA is TGTGCCAGCAGTGAAGGACAGGGATTCGAGCAGTACTTC. As protein: CASSEGQGFEQYF.

V gene TRBV11-2 combines with J gene TRBJ1-3; maybe TRBD1 (5 bases). The V end was cut by 2 bases, the J end by 4 bases, with 15 bases between. From germline, CDR1 is SGHAT and CDR2 FQNNGV. This CDR3 spans 16 amino acids. CDR3 loop: CASSLSGRGRGNTIYF. The CDR3 DNA reads TGTGCCAGCAGCTTATCCGGGCGGGGCAGGGGAAACACCATATATTTT.

The chain combines TRBV4-1 with TRBJ1-2; D not certain. Germline V gene lookup returns CDR1 MGHRA and CDR2 YSYEKL. This CDR3 has 15 amino acids. V lost 0 bases to trimming and J lost 3 bases, with 11 bases between them. For the CDR3, the DNA is TGCGCCAGCAGCCAAGACCGGCAGGTCTACTATGGCTACACCTTC. Its protein product is CASSQDRQVYYGYTF.